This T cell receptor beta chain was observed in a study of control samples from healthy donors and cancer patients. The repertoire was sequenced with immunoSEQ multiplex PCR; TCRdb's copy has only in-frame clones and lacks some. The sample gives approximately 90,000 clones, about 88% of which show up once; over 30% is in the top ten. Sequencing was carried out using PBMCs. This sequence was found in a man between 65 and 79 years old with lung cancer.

The CDR3 is CASSGTGGDQPQHF. The CDR3 bases are TGTGCCAGCTCTGGTACAGGGGGCGATCAGCCCCAGCATTTT. V gene TRBV6-6 combines with J gene TRBJ1-5, with TRBD1 identical over 9 bases. Unmatched junction bases numbered 7, after V lost 8 bases and J lost 5 bases. Germline V CDR1 and CDR2: MNHNY, SVGAGI (reference sequence). The length of the CDR3 is 14 residues.